This T cell receptor (beta chain) was documented in a study of monozygotic twins with inflammatory bowel disease. Germline values: CDR1 DFQATT, CDR2 SNEGSKA (reference sequence). The CDR3 is made up of 12 amino acids. TCRdb reprocessed the 5' RACE reads and reports one entry per CDR3 protein, with no DNA. The sample holds around 450,000 distinct CDR3 sequences. This rearrangement joins TRBV20-1 to TRBJ2-1. This clonotype was obtained from a human donor with ulcerative colitis or Crohn's disease, or a healthy co-twin of an affected twin (not recorded which). Sequencing was done on a sample of blood. CDR3 protein: CGARRSRNEQFF.